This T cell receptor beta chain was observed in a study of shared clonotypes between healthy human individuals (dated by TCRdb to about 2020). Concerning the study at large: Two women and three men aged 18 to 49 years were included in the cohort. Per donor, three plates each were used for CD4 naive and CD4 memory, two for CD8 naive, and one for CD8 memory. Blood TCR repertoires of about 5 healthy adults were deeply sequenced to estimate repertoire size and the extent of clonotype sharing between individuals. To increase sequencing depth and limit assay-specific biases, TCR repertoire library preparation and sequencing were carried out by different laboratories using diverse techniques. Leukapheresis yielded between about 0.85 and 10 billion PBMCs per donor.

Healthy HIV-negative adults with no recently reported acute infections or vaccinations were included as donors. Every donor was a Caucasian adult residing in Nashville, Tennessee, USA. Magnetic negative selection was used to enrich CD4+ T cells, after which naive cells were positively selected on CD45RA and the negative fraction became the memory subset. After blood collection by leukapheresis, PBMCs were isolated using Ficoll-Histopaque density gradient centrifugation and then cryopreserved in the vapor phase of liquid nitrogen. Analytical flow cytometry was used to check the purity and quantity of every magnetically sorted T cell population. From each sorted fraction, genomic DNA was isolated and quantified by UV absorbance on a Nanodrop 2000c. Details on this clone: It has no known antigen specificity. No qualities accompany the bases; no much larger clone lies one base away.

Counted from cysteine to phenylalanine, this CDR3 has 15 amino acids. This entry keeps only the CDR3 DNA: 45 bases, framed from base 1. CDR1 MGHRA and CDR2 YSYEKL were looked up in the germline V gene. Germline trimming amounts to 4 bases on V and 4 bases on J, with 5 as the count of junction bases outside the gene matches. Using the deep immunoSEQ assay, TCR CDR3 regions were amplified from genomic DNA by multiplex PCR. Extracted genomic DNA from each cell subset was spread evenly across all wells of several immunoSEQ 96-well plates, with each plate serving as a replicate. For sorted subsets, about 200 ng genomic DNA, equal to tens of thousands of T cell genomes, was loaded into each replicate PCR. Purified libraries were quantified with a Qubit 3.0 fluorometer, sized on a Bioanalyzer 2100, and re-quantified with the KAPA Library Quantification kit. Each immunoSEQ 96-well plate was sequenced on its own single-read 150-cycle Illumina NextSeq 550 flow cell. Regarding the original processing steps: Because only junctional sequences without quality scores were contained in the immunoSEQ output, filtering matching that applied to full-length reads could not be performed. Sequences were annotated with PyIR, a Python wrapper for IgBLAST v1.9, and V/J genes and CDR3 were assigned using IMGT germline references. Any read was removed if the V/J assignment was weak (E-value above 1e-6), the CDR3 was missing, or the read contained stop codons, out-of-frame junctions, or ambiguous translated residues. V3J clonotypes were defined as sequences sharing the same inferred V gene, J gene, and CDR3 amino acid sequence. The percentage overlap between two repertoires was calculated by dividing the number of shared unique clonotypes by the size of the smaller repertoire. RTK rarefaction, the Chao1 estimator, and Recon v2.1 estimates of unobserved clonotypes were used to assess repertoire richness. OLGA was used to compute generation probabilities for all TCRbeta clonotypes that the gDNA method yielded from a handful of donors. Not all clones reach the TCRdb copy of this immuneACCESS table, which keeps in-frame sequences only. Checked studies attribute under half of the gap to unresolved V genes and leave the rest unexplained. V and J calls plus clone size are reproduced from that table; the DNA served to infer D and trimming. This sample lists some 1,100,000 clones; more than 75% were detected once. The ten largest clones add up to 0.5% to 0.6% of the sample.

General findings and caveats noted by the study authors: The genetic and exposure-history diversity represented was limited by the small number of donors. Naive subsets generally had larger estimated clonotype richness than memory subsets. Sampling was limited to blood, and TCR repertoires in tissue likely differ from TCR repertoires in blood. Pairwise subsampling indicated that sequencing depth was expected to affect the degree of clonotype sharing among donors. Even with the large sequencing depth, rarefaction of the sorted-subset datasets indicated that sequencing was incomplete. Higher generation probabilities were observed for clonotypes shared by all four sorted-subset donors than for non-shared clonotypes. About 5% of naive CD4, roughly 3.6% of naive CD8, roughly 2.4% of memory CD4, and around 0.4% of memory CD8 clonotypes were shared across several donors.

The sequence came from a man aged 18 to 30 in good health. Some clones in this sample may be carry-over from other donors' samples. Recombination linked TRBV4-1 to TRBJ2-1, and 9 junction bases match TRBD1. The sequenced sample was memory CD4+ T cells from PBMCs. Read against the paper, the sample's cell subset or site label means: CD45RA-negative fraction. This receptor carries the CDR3 CASSRDRGVYNEQFF. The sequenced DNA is TGCGCCAGCAGCCGAGACAGGGGGGTATACAATGAGCAGTTCTTC.